A selection of T cell receptor beta chains follows, all from one sample in a study of shared clonotypes between healthy human individuals. TCRdb's copy holds only in-frame clones and misses some; the assay was immunoSEQ multiplex PCR. The table lists more than 500,000 clones, more than 95% of them singletons. Sequencing input: naive CD4+ T cells sorted from blood. All receptors come from a woman aged 25 to 39 in good health. Each CDR3 is given with its conserved first and last residue. A D gene is named only where the DNA matches it firmly. Not every row has a clone size; where given, it reads once, few, many or a size class.

.	TRBV6-1	16	TRBD2	TRBJ2-7	TGTGCCAGCAGTGGAGGGACCGGGACTAGCGTCTACGAGCAGTACTTC	CASSGGTGTSVYEQYF
.	TRBV28	17	.	TRBJ1-5	TGTGCCAGCGTAGGATCATGGGGGGCTGCTGGCAATCAGCCCCAGCATTTT	CASVGSWGAAGNQPQHF
.	TRBV5-1	17	TRBD1	TRBJ1-4	TGCGCCAGCACACTGGACAGGTTGGGGTGGGGAAATGAAAAACTGTTTTTT	CASTLDRLGWGNEKLFF
.	TRBV19	16	.	TRBJ2-7	TGTGCCAGTAGTTCATCAGGGGCCCTGAGCTCCTACGAGCAGTACTTC	CASSSSGALSSYEQYF
.	TRBV30	15	.	TRBJ1-1	TGTGCCTGGAGACGGGGGCGAGCGGGGAACACTGAAGCTTTCTTT	CAWRRGRAGNTEAFF
.	TRBV28	17	TRBD1	TRBJ1-5	TGTGCCAGCAGTTCGCCTGACGGGACAGTTAGCAATCAGCCCCAGCATTTT	CASSSPDGTVSNQPQHF
.	TRBV5-8	12	TRBD2	TRBJ2-7	TGTGCCAGCCCCGGACTAGCGGGATTGCAGTACTTC	CASPGLAGLQYF
.	TRBV7-3	15	.	TRBJ2-7	TGTGCCAGCAGCTTACGGGCAGGAGGCAACTACGAGCAGTACTTC	CASSLRAGGNYEQYF
.	TRBV19	15	TRBD2	TRBJ2-2	TGTGCCAGTAGTAAGCGGGACTACAACACCGGGGAGCTGTTTTTT	CASSKRDYNTGELFF
.	TRBV5-6	16	TRBD1	TRBJ1-3	TGTGCCAGCAGCTTGCAGGGGGTCAACTCTGGAAACACCATATATTTT	CASSLQGVNSGNTIYF
.	TRBV5-1	17	TRBD2	TRBJ2-5	TGCGCCAGCAGCTTGGCGTTGACTAGCGGTCCACAAGAGACCCAGTACTTC	CASSLALTSGPQETQYF
.	TRBV10-1	12	.	TRBJ2-1	TGCGCCAGCAGTGAGCCTCTTCGAGAGCAGTTCTTC	CASSEPLREQFF
once	TRBV7-8	17	TRBD1	TRBJ2-6	TGTGCCAGCAGCTTAGTACAGGGGTCAACCGGGGCCAACGTCCTGACTTTC	CASSLVQGSTGANVLTF
.	TRBV18	16	TRBD2	TRBJ2-1	TGTGCCAGCTCACCCTTGACTAGCGGGAAACTATATGAGCAGTTCTTC	CASSPLTSGKLYEQFF
.	TRBV27	17	.	TRBJ2-6	TGTGCCACCAGCCGATCGGGGGCTCACTCTGGGGCCAACGTCCTGACTTTC	CATSRSGAHSGANVLTF
once	TRBV6-4	13	.	TRBJ1-2	TGTGCCACAAGGACCGAGGGGAACTATGGCTACACCTTC	CATRTEGNYGYTF